These 11 T cell receptor beta chains came from one sample sequenced in a study of neoadjuvant nivolumab and ipilimumab in lung cancer. The assay was immunoSEQ multiplex PCR, and TCRdb's table has in-frame clones only and misses some. The sample lists approximately 30,000 clones; 75% to 85% were seen once. The sample consisted of tumor tissue, taken after neoadjuvant nivolumab, alone or with ipilimumab, at or shortly before surgery. These TCRs come from an adult with non-small cell lung cancer.

The chain is built from TRBV30 and TRBJ2-5, with D possibly matching TRBD1 (5 bases). Trimming took off 6 bases at V and 3 bases at J, with 8 bases between the two ends. The germline CDR1 and CDR2 sequences are GTSNPN and SVGIG (reference sequence). The CDR3 totals 11 residues. The CDR3 reads CACRQKETQYF. Here the CDR3 DNA reads TGTGCCTGTCGACAGAAAGAGACCCAGTACTTC.

The CDR3 DNA follows: TGTGCCAGCAGCCCCCGGCGTGTTAGCTCCTACGAGCAGTACTTC. Translation gives CASSPRRVSSYEQYF. This chain uses TRBV28 with TRBJ2-7, with D uncertain. The V gene lost 6 bases and the J gene lost 0 bases, with 15 bases spanning the gap. Germline V gene data show CDR1 as MDHEN and CDR2 as SYDVKM. This CDR3 is built from 15 residues.

V gene TRBV9 combines with J gene TRBJ1-1; tentative D call: TRBD1 (5 bases). Deletions cut 4 bases from V and 7 bases from J, with 20 bases between. The CDR3 has 15 amino acids. Looked up from germline, CDR1 is SGDLS and CDR2 is YYNGEE. The CDR3 DNA is TGTGCCAGCAGCCCCTCCCAGGGCGGCTATAATGAAGCTTTCTTT. Amino acids: CASSPSQGGYNEAFF.

This clone showed up just once. The chain employs TRBV7-9 and TRBJ1-1, with unresolved D. Germline V gene data show CDR1 as SEHNR and CDR2 as FQNEAQ (reference sequence). The CDR3 runs to 11 residues. Trimming stripped 7 bases from V and 1 base from J, with 4 bases between. This chain's CDR3 is CASTSNTEAFF. DNA of the CDR3: TGTGCCAGCACCTCGAACACTGAAGCTTTCTTT. Full variable domain (rest looked up from reference TRBV7-9 and TRBJ1-1): DTGVSQNPRHKITKRGQNVTFRCDPISEHNRLYWYRQTLGQGPEFLTYFQNEAQLEKSRLLSDRFSAERPKGSFSTLEIQRTEQGDSAMYLCASTSNTEAFFGQGTRLTVV.

The chain has TRBV18 and TRBJ2-4; 12 nucleotides line up with TRBD2. The CDR3 covers 19 residues. With 3 bases clipped from V and 1 base from J, the junction kept 10 bases outside the gene matches. Germline lookup yields CDR1 KGHSH and CDR2 LQKENI. The CDR3 DNA reads TGTGCCAGCTCACCTGGACTAGCGGGACAAGGGACGGCCAAAAACATTCAGTACTTC. This encodes CASSPGLAGQGTAKNIQYF. Full variable domain (missing parts from reference TRBV18 and TRBJ2-4): NAGVMQNPRHLVRRRGQEARLRCSPMKGHSHVYWYRQLPEEGLKFMVYLQKENIIDESGMPKERFSAEFPKEGPSILRIQQVVRGDSAAYFCASSPGLAGQGTAKNIQYFGAGTRLSVL.

The V call is TRBV10-2, the J call TRBJ1-4; 7 bases are a match to TRBD1. J lost 7 bases, V lost 2 bases, and 7 bases had no gene match. Germline-derived CDR1 and CDR2 are WSHSY and SAAADI. This CDR3 spans 15 amino acids. For the CDR3, the DNA is TGCGCCAGCAGTGAGGCCCCGGGACAGCTTGAAAAACTGTTTTTT. This encodes CASSEAPGQLEKLFF.

J is TRBJ1-2 and V is TRBV6-5; D is possibly TRBD1 (6 bases). V was trimmed by 4 bases and J by 6 bases, leaving 12 bases between them. Germline assignment: CDR1 MNHEY and CDR2 SVGAGI. The CDR3 length is 13 residues. The DNA for the CDR3 is TGTGCCAGCAGTTTAGAACAGGGAAATGGCTACACCTTC. Translation: CASSLEQGNGYTF.

The chain combines TRBV28 with TRBJ2-5, with 9 positions matching TRBD2. This CDR3 region has 17 residues. V was pared by 4 bases and J by 4 bases, with 13 bases of the junction left unmatched. Looked up from germline, CDR1 is MDHEN and CDR2 is SYDVKM. Here the CDR3 DNA reads TGTGCCAGCAGTTCTTCTTCATTAGCGGGAGACGGAGAGACCCAGTACTTC. It encodes CASSSSSLAGDGETQYF.

The rearrangement joins TRBV7-6 to TRBJ1-4; D gene unclear. Per the germline V gene, CDR1 is SGHVS and CDR2 is FNYEAQ. Trimming cost V 7 bases and J 7 bases, with 13 bases left between them. CDR3 length: 13 residues. CDR3 in DNA: TGTGCCAGCACCGTCACCATGGGTGAAAAACTGTTTTTT. Translating it yields CASTVTMGEKLFF. The entire variable domain, with the rest obtained from reference TRBV7-6 and TRBJ1-4, is as follows: GAGVSQSPRYKVTKRGQDVALRCDPISGHVSLYWYRQALGQGPEFLTYFNYEAQQDKSGLPNDRFSAERPEGSISTLTIQRTEQRDSAMYRCASTVTMGEKLFFGSGTQLSVL.

The chain joins TRBV10-1 to TRBJ2-2, with a weak D call TRBD1 (5 bases). CDR1 and CDR2 from the germline V gene are WNHNN and SYGVQD (reference sequence). The length of the CDR3 is 13 residues. Trimming cost V 3 bases and J 6 bases, with 8 bases left between them. The CDR3 sequence: CASSESRAGELFF. CDR3 in DNA: TGCGCCAGCAGTGAAAGCAGGGCCGGGGAGCTGTTTTTT.

This clone is labeled as medium-sized. The V and J genes are TRBV18 and TRBJ1-2; D may be TRBD1 (6 bases). The ends were cut back, 3 bases at V and 4 bases at J, with 9 bases in the middle. The CDR3 length is 13 residues. Germline-derived CDR1 and CDR2 are KGHSH and LQKENI. The CDR3 loop is CASSPTRGYGYTF. As DNA, the CDR3 is TGTGCCAGCTCACCGACCAGGGGCTATGGCTACACCTTC.